These 27 T cell receptor beta chains came from one sample sequenced in a study of OX40 agonist ivuxolimab in advanced cancers. Measured with immunoSEQ multiplex PCR; TCRdb has only the in-frame clones, and not every one. The profile shows 45,000 to 65,000 clones, 85% to 90% of them singletons. The sequencing here drew on CD4+ or CD8+ T cells sorted from blood, taken in a trial of the OX40 agonist ivuxolimab. These receptors came from an adult with an advanced solid tumor such as melanoma, head and neck, liver or kidney cancer.

This rearrangement joins TRBV9 to TRBJ1-1; possible D gene TRBD1, 6 bases. Germline loops: CDR1 SGDLS, CDR2 YYNGEE. The CDR3 consists of 16 residues. Trimming shortened V by 0 bases and J by 6 bases, and 18 bases separated the two germline ends. Written as DNA, the CDR3 is TGTGCCAGCAGCGTAGAAGGGACATCCCCCTGGGCTGAAGCTTTCTTT. Its protein product is CASSVEGTSPWAEAFF. Complete variable domain (other parts from reference TRBV9 and TRBJ1-1): DSGVTQTPKHLITATGQRVTLRCSPRSGDLSVYWYQQSLDQGLQFLIQYYNGEERAKGNILERFSAQQFPDLHSELNLSSLELGDSALYFCASSVEGTSPWAEAFFGQGTRLTVV.

Here the CDR3 DNA reads TGTGCCATCAAATCGCATCGAGAGTTCTACGAGCAGTACTTC. The encoded protein is CAIKSHREFYEQYF. The chain couples TRBV10-3 to TRBJ2-7; D gene uncertain. The ends were cut back, 7 bases at V and 3 bases at J, with 16 bases in the middle. Germline V gene data show CDR1 as ENHRY and CDR2 as SYGVKD. CDR3 size: 14 residues.

The chain joins TRBV27 to TRBJ2-7; 9 bases line up with TRBD2. CDR3 length equals 13 residues. The germline V gene has CDR1 MNHEY and CDR2 SMNVEV (reference sequence). V shed 6 bases and J 5 bases; nucleotides not matched to a gene: 5. CDR3 coding DNA: TGTGCCAGCAGAGGGACTAGCCCCCACGAGCAGTACTTC. Residues: CASRGTSPHEQYF.

The CDR3 region is CASSPYRGQSTDTQYF. The CDR3 DNA reads TGTGCCAGCAGTCCTTACAGGGGACAAAGCACAGATACGCAGTATTTT. The chain is built from TRBV27 and TRBJ2-3; TRBD1 matches 7 bases. Unmatched junction bases numbered 8, after V lost 5 bases and J lost 0 bases. This CDR3 contains 16 residues. The germline V gene encodes CDR1 MNHEY and CDR2 SMNVEV (reference sequence).

In its sample, this clone was seen once. This chain connects TRBV19 to TRBJ1-1; D call uncertain. Germline loops: CDR1 LNHDA, CDR2 SQIVND (reference sequence). The CDR3 length is 16 residues. V was shortened by 0 bases and J by 1 base, with 12 bases between the two germline ends. The CDR3 is CASSIDLWHENTEAFF. The CDR3 DNA reads TGTGCCAGTAGTATAGATCTCTGGCACGAGAACACTGAAGCTTTCTTT. The entire variable domain, with the rest obtained from reference TRBV19 and TRBJ1-1, is as follows: DGGITQSPKYLFRKEGQNVTLSCEQNLNHDAMYWYRQDPGQGLRLIYYSQIVNDFQKGDIAEGYSVSREKKESFPLTVTSAQKNPTAFYLCASSIDLWHENTEAFFGQGTRLTVV.

The gene calls are TRBV6-6 and TRBJ1-2; the D gene is possibly TRBD1 (5 bases). Per germline, CDR1 MNHNY and CDR2 SVGAGI (reference sequence). This CDR3 spans 14 amino acids. V lost 2 bases and J lost 3, with 10 bases in between. CDR3 sequence reads: CASSYNRGYYGYTF. The CDR3 DNA reads TGTGCCAGCAGTTACAATCGGGGGTACTATGGCTACACCTTC.

This clone has only one observation. The chain carries TRBV28 and TRBJ2-4, with 9 bases aligning to TRBD1. Trimming at V came to 5 bases and at J to 2 bases, leaving 7 bases not matched to a gene. CDR3 size: 16 residues. Germline assignment: CDR1 MDHEN and CDR2 SYDVKM. CDR3 protein: CASSPGQGRTKNIQYF. The CDR3 nucleotides read TGTGCCAGCAGTCCTGGACAGGGGAGGACCAAAAACATTCAGTACTTC.

V is TRBV19 and J is TRBJ2-6; D is possibly TRBD1 (6 bases). Looked up from germline, CDR1 is LNHDA and CDR2 is SQIVND (reference sequence). V gave up 0 bases and J gave up 4 bases, with 10 bases separating them. The CDR3 is 16 residues long. CDR3 DNA sequence: TGTGCCAGTAGTATAGACCACAGGGCCGGGGCCAACGTCCTGACTTTC. This codes for CASSIDHRAGANVLTF.

V gene TRBV15 combines with J gene TRBJ1-5, with a possible D match to TRBD1 (5 bases). The CDR3 extends over 15 amino acids. Germline CDR1 and CDR2: LNHNV and YYDKDF (reference sequence). V lost 1 base to trimming and J lost 0 bases, with 7 bases between them. The CDR3 DNA sequence: TGTGCCACCAGCAGAGCCGGACATAGCAATCAGCCCCAGCATTTT. Its protein is CATSRAGHSNQPQHF.

The genes are TRBV19 and TRBJ2-1; TRBD2 agrees at 14 bases. With 0 bases clipped from V and 5 bases from J, the junction kept 6 bases outside the gene matches. The CDR3 has 18 amino acids. Germline CDR1 is LNHDA and CDR2 is SQIVND (reference sequence). The CDR3 region is CASSIEGTSGSGDNEQFF. CDR3 coding DNA: TGTGCCAGTAGTATAGAAGGGACTAGCGGGAGTGGGGACAATGAGCAGTTCTTC. Looking up the rest from reference TRBV19 and TRBJ2-1 gives the full variable domain: DGGITQSPKYLFRKEGQNVTLSCEQNLNHDAMYWYRQDPGQGLRLIYYSQIVNDFQKGDIAEGYSVSREKKESFPLTVTSAQKNPTAFYLCASSIEGTSGSGDNEQFFGPGTRLTVL.

The gene calls are TRBV7-8 and TRBJ2-1; TRBD2 aligns across 7 bases. This CDR3 region has 16 residues. Germline loops: CDR1 SGHVS, CDR2 FQNEAQ. V shed 5 bases, J shed 7 bases, and the junction held 14 bases outside the gene matches. The CDR3 nucleotides are TGTGCCAGCAGCGCTGCCCCCAGCGGGATAGGGAATGAGCAGTTCTTC. It encodes CASSAAPSGIGNEQFF.

This rearrangement joins TRBV7-8 to TRBJ1-2; TRBD1 matches at 12 bases. Trimming at V came to 1 base and at J to 7 bases, leaving 4 bases not matched to a gene. There are 15 residues in the CDR3. Looked up from germline, CDR1 is SGHVS and CDR2 is FQNEAQ. CDR3 nucleotides: TGTGCCAGCAGCTTAGAAGGGGACAGGGGGCTTGGCTACACCTTC. It translates to CASSLEGDRGLGYTF.

The chain is built from TRBV11-1 and TRBJ2-5, with D possibly being TRBD1 (6 bases). Germline V gives CDR1 SGHAT, CDR2 FQDESV (reference sequence). CDR3 length: 19 amino acids. V was shortened by 5 bases and J by 0 bases, with 25 bases between the two germline ends. Here the CDR3 reads CASSRSAGVSWGYQETQYF. The CDR3 coding sequence is TGTGCCAGCAGCCGTAGCGCAGGGGTCTCGTGGGGGTACCAAGAGACCCAGTACTTC.

The chain links TRBV4-3 to TRBJ1-5; D call uncertain. V was trimmed by 0 bases and J by 6 bases, leaving 6 bases between them. CDR1 is LGHNA, CDR2 YSLEER, per germline. The CDR3 loop spans 13 amino acids. CDR3 bases: TGCGCCAGCAGCCAAGATGAAGTTCAGCCCCAGCATTTT. The encoded protein is CASSQDEVQPQHF.

The rearrangement uses TRBV6-5 and TRBJ2-4; TRBD1 might be the D (7 bases). The length of the CDR3 is 14 residues. V was pared by 6 bases and J by 6 bases, with 15 bases between. Germline assignment: CDR1 MNHEY and CDR2 SVGAGI. DNA for the CDR3: TGTGCCAGCAGGCGGGACAGTCCCCCAAACATTCAGTACTTC. As protein: CASRRDSPPNIQYF.

This chain links TRBV6-4 with TRBJ1-5, with D unresolved. This CDR3 is built from 10 residues. Deletions cut 7 bases from V and 9 bases from J, with 7 bases between. The V gene's germline CDR1 is MRHNA and CDR2 SNTAGT. CDR3 loop: CASTVRPQHF. The CDR3 DNA sequence: TGTGCCAGCACGGTGCGGCCCCAGCATTTT.

The genes are TRBV7-2 and TRBJ1-2; D remains ambiguous. The CDR3 runs to 16 residues. Per germline, CDR1 SGHTA and CDR2 FQGNSA. Trimming left V 1 base short and J 4 bases short, with 16 bases between. The CDR3: CASSLGGLGSRYGYTF. In nucleotides, the CDR3 is TGTGCCAGCAGCTTAGGAGGGTTAGGGTCCCGCTATGGCTACACCTTC.

The rearrangement joins TRBV6-1 to TRBJ1-6; D possibly corresponds to TRBD1 (5 bases). The CDR3 has 12 residues. The germline V and J ends were trimmed by 4 bases and 14 bases, with 12 bases remaining between them. Germline CDR1 and CDR2: MNHNS and SASEGT. Here the CDR3 reads CASSVTERALHF. In DNA form, the CDR3 reads TGTGCCAGCAGTGTGACAGAGCGGGCCCTCCACTTT.

V usage is TRBV7-3 and J usage is TRBJ2-3, with 8 bases matching TRBD1. Trimming removed 2 bases from V and 0 bases from J; junction bases left unmatched: 1. Germline values: CDR1 SGHTA, CDR2 FQGTGA. The CDR3 has 15 amino acids. CDR3 nucleotide sequence: TGTGCCAGCAGCTTACAGGGGGCCAGCACAGATACGCAGTATTTT. It yields the protein CASSLQGASTDTQYF.

V is TRBV9 and J is TRBJ2-5; tentatively, D is TRBD1 (6 bases). Per the germline V gene, CDR1 is SGDLS and CDR2 is YYNGEE. With 4 bases removed from V and 3 bases from J, the gap between germline ends came to 16 bases. CDR3 size: 15 residues. Here the CDR3 reads CASSPQTGHEETQYF. The DNA for the CDR3 is TGTGCCAGCAGCCCCCAGACGGGACATGAAGAGACCCAGTACTTC.

The CDR3, as DNA: TGTGCCAGCAGTTACGCCGGGGGACGCACAGATACGCAGTATTTT. Its protein product is CASSYAGGRTDTQYF. The chain joins TRBV6-6 to TRBJ2-3; TRBD2 is a possible D gene (6 bases). The germline V and J ends were trimmed by 2 bases and 1 base, with 10 bases remaining between them. The CDR3 is 15 residues long. Germline lookup yields CDR1 MNHNY and CDR2 SVGAGI (reference sequence).

This rearrangement joins TRBV28 to TRBJ2-7, with TRBD2 matching over 7 bases. This CDR3 has 15 amino acids. V shed 4 bases, J shed 0 bases, and the junction held 6 bases outside the gene matches. The germline gives CDR1 MDHEN, CDR2 SYDVKM. CDR3 coding DNA: TGTGCCAGCAGTTCTCCTGGGGAGGGCTCCTACGAGCAGTACTTC. Protein sequence: CASSSPGEGSYEQYF.

The chain is built from TRBV14 and TRBJ2-3; D remains unclear. The germline V gene encodes CDR1 SGHDN and CDR2 FVKESK. This CDR3 is built from 11 residues. Trimming stripped 4 bases from V and 10 bases from J, with 9 bases between. CDR3 protein: CASSPSLAQYF. The CDR3 bases are TGTGCCAGCAGCCCCTCTTTGGCGCAGTATTTT.

This chain uses TRBV9 with TRBJ2-6; D uncertain. V was clipped by 0 bases and J by 2 bases, with 6 bases between them. This CDR3 is 15 amino acids long. The germline CDR1 and CDR2 sequences are SGDLS and YYNGEE. CDR3 sequence reads: CASSVGGTGANVLTF. As DNA, the CDR3 is TGTGCCAGCAGCGTAGGTGGTACTGGGGCCAACGTCCTGACTTTC.

In this sample, this clone turned up once. The gene calls are TRBV6-1 and TRBJ2-3; a possible D gene is TRBD2 (6 bases). The CDR3 has 14 amino acids. Germline V gene sequence: CDR1 MNHNS, CDR2 SASEGT. The V and J ends lost 2 bases and 4 bases respectively, with 10 bases between them. The CDR3 region is CASSERGSADTQYF. CDR3 nucleotides: TGTGCCAGCAGTGAACGGGGGTCGGCAGATACGCAGTATTTT.

In DNA, the CDR3 is TGTGCCACCCGCGCGGGAGATTCAGGAAACACCATATATTTT. It encodes CATRAGDSGNTIYF. The chain carries TRBV10-3 and TRBJ1-3; D is unresolved. CDR1 is ENHRY, CDR2 SYGVKD, per germline. Trimming took 10 bases from V and 4 from J, leaving 17 bases between them. There are 14 residues in the CDR3.

This rearrangement joins TRBV6-1 to TRBJ2-3; the D call may be TRBD1 or TRBD2 (6 bases each). Germline-derived CDR1 and CDR2 are MNHNS and SASEGT. The V gene lost 5 bases and the J gene lost 3 bases, with 12 bases spanning the gap. The CDR3 sequence is 14 residues long. CDR3 protein: CASSLGGGTDTQYF. CDR3 DNA: TGTGCCAGCAGTCTCGGGGGCGGAACAGATACGCAGTATTTT.